This T cell receptor (beta chain) originates from a study of long-term antiretroviral therapy in people with HIV. Study results and limitations: ART adherence, viral resistance and therapy changes were undocumented. Clones expanded before ART dominated the repertoire at all time points.

A v3.0 immunoSEQ assay was performed at survey level. Method: immunoSEQ multiplex PCR; TCRdb's copy keeps in-frame clones and lacks some. The table includes 35,000 to 45,000 clones, around 86% detected once. There was at least one pre-ART PBMC sample for each donor, plus at least two post-ART PBMC samples. Germline V gives CDR1 MNHNS, CDR2 SASEGT. The V end lost 11 bases, the J end lost 9 bases, and 16 bases lay between the germline ends. This CDR3 has 11 amino acids. Comments on this clone: What it binds is unknown.

The genes are TRBV6-1 and TRBJ1-2; D might be TRBD1 (5 bases). The material sequenced was unsorted PBMCs, taken 1 year after starting antiretroviral therapy. The TCR was taken from a man aged 18 to 35 with HIV. DNA of the CDR3: TGTGCCGGACTAGAGAGGGGTAGCTACACCTTC. It is translated as CAGLERGSYTF.